These T cell receptor beta chains were read from a single sample in a study of blood T cell repertoires in COVID-19. Data came from immunoSEQ multiplex PCR; TCRdb stores just in-frame clones and leaves some out. Counted here are around 200,000 clones, 86% occurring once; the ten biggest clones make up roughly 9.8%. Source material: peripheral blood. These receptors were taken from an older woman with COVID-19, enrolled during active disease. Each CDR3 is given with its conserved first and last residue. The D gene is left open where the match is weak. Size tells how often a clone was seen (once, few, many) or the class of an expanded clone, and some rows leave it out.

>-|-|15|TRBV6-2/TRBV6-3|TRBJ2-7
TGTGCCAGCAGCCTTCGGGACATTCTCTCCTACGAGCAGTACTTC
CASSLRDILSYEQYF
>-|TRBD2|17|TRBV15|TRBJ2-5
TGTGCCACCAGCAGAGATCGGACTAGCGGGAGATGGGAGACCCAGTACTTC
CATSRDRTSGRWETQYF
>-|-|12|TRBV29-1|TRBJ1-4
TGCAGCGGAGGACACCATAATGAAAAACTGTTTTTT
CSGGHHNEKLFF
>-|-|17|TRBV7-2|TRBJ1-5
TGTGCCAGCAGCCCTCGGGGTGGGAGGTTTGGCAATCAGCCCCAGCATTTT
CASSPRGGRFGNQPQHF
>-|TRBD1|15|TRBV19|TRBJ1-4
TGTGCCAGTAAATTCCAGGGGGCTGCTAATGAAAAACTGTTTTTT
CASKFQGAANEKLFF
>once|TRBD2|16|TRBV28|TRBJ2-7
TGTGCCAGCGGTCCCTTCCCCAGCGGGAGTTACCACGAGCAGTACTTC
CASGPFPSGSYHEQYF
>-|-|15|TRBV6-2/TRBV6-3|TRBJ2-1
TGTGCCAGCAGTTACTCGCCAGGGGATTCGCGTGAGCAGTTCTTC
CASSYSPGDSREQFF
>-|TRBD2|15|TRBV6-5|TRBJ2-7
TGTGCCAGCCTTGTTCAACCGGGACTATTCTACGAGCAGTACTTC
CASLVQPGLFYEQYF
>few|-|11|TRBV3-1/TRBV3-2|TRBJ2-7
TGTGCCAGCAGTCTCTCCTACGAGCAGTACTTC
CASSLSYEQYF
>-|-|15|TRBV4-3|TRBJ2-7
TGCGCCAGCAGCCCCAGTGGCGGCGAAGCCTACGAGCAGTACTTC
CASSPSGGEAYEQYF
>once|-|15|TRBV4-2|TRBJ2-7
TGTGCCAGCAGCCAAGTGAGCGGACCAAACTACGAGCAGTACTTC
CASSQVSGPNYEQYF
>-|TRBD1|14|TRBV5-1|TRBJ1-2
TGCGCCAGCAGCGAAGGGACAGGGGAAGATGGCTACACCTTC
CASSEGTGEDGYTF
>once|-|18|TRBV4-3|TRBJ2-1
TGCGCCAGCAGCCAAGAGGCGTTCCGGAGAGAGCTCTACAATGAGCAGTTCTTC
CASSQEAFRRELYNEQFF
>-|-|15|TRBV6-5|TRBJ2-7
TGTGCCAGCAGTTACTCTTCAGAGGGTCGTCGCGAGCAGTACTTC
CASSYSSEGRREQYF
>-|TRBD1|14|TRBV3-1/TRBV3-2|TRBJ1-5
TGTGCCAGCAGCCCCGGGACAGGAGATCAGCCCCAGCATTTT
CASSPGTGDQPQHF
>once|TRBD1|15|TRBV5-1|TRBJ1-6
TGCGCCAGCAGCCCCGGGACAGGGAGAGATTCACCCCTCCACTTT
CASSPGTGRDSPLHF
>-|-|15|TRBV6-5|TRBJ1-6
TGTGCCAGCAGCTCCGACGGGGGTTTACGATCACCCCTCCACTTT
CASSSDGGLRSPLHF
>-|TRBD1|13|TRBV30|TRBJ1-2
TGTGCCTGGAGTTTTACAGGGGGCTATGGCTACACCTTC
CAWSFTGGYGYTF
>-|TRBD1|16|TRBV11-2|TRBJ1-4
TGTGCCAGCAGCTTAGCCCTCACAGGGGGCGTTGAAAAACTGTTTTTT
CASSLALTGGVEKLFF
>few|-|11|TRBV3-1/TRBV3-2|TRBJ2-7
TGTGCCAGCCGGCAAGGGCACGAGCAGTACTTC
CASRQGHEQYF
>-|TRBD1|15|TRBV18|TRBJ1-6
TGTGCCAGCTCCCCCGCTGCAGGGGGCCCGTCACCCCTCCACTTT
CASSPAAGGPSPLHF
>-|-|14|TRBV29-1|TRBJ1-1
TGCAGCGTTGAAATGGCGAGGGTGAACACTGAAGCTTTCTTT
CSVEMARVNTEAFF
>-|-|13|TRBV5-1|TRBJ1-4
TGCGCCAGCAGCTTGGTAGTAAATGAAAAACTGTTTTTT
CASSLVVNEKLFF
>-|TRBD2|14|TRBV11-3|TRBJ2-7
TGTGCCAGCAGCTTGACTAGCGGGACCTACGAGCAGTACTTC
CASSLTSGTYEQYF
>-|TRBD2|16|TRBV7-2|TRBJ2-5
TGTGCCAGCAGCTTGTCGGGACTAGCGGGAACCGCCGCCCAGTACTTC
CASSLSGLAGTAAQYF
>-|TRBD2|17|TRBV4-3|TRBJ2-1
TGCGCCAGCAGCCTGACTAGCGGGAGTGCCTCCTACAATGAGCAGTTCTTC
CASSLTSGSASYNEQFF
>-|TRBD1|14|TRBV9|TRBJ2-5
TGTGCCAGCAGCCCAGGACAGGGGACGGAGACCCAGTACTTC
CASSPGQGTETQYF
>few|TRBD2|15|TRBV27|TRBJ2-1
TGTGCCAGCAGCTTACCGGGACTAGCGAAAAATGAGCAGTTCTTC
CASSLPGLAKNEQFF
>-|TRBD2|15|TRBV30|TRBJ2-7
TGTGCCCGACTGGGACTAGCGGGAGGGCGGTACGAGCAGTACTTC
CARLGLAGGRYEQYF
>once|-|12|TRBV24-1|TRBJ1-2
TGTGCCACCAGTGACGACAGTTATGGCTACACCTTC
CATSDDSYGYTF
>-|TRBD1|16|TRBV25-1|TRBJ1-4
TGTGCCAGCAGTACTGGGACAGGGGGTTATAGAGAAAAACTGTTTTTT
CASSTGTGGYREKLFF
>-|-|13|TRBV6-5|TRBJ2-7
TGTGCCAGCAGTTTGACACAGACCTACGAGCAGTACTTC
CASSLTQTYEQYF
>-|-|14|TRBV10-3|TRBJ1-3
TGTGCCACCCGACAGGACCCCTCTGGAAACACCATATATTTT
CATRQDPSGNTIYF
>-|TRBD2|12|TRBV10-3|TRBJ2-2
TGCGGGACTAGCCCGAACACCGGGGAGCTGTTTTTT
CGTSPNTGELFF
>-|-|13|TRBV7-8|TRBJ2-7
TGTGCCAGCAGCTTACCAGGGTTCTACGAGCAGTACTTC
CASSLPGFYEQYF
>-|-|16|TRBV6-5|TRBJ1-5
TGTGCCAGCAGTTCGGGGAAACCGTATAGCAATCAGCCCCAGCATTTT
CASSSGKPYSNQPQHF